This entry lists 22 T cell receptor beta chains sequenced from one sample in a study of shared clonotypes between healthy human individuals. Clones were read by immunoSEQ multiplex PCR, and TCRdb kept only the in-frame ones, dropping some. Among under 600,000 clones listed, over 75% were seen once. Sample: PBMCs. These receptors came from a woman aged 40 to 50 in good health. Some clones in this sample may be carry-over from other donors' samples.

The chain has TRBV27 and TRBJ2-3; 10 bases line up with TRBD2. Per germline, CDR1 MNHEY and CDR2 SMNVEV (reference sequence). There are 16 residues in the CDR3. After removal of 5 bases from V and 2 bases from J, the junction contained 7 bases not matched to a gene. The CDR3 DNA reads as TGTGCCAGCAGTCCTGGTCTAGCGGGAGTCACAGATACGCAGTATTTT. Translating it yields CASSPGLAGVTDTQYF.

The V gene is TRBV7-9, the J gene TRBJ1-1; possible D gene TRBD1, 5 bases. The CDR3 loop spans 13 amino acids. V was cut by 5 bases and J by 1 base, with 8 bases left in between. Germline values: CDR1 SEHNR, CDR2 FQNEAQ (reference sequence). The CDR3 coding sequence is TGTGCCAGCAGCCTCGGGACGAACACTGAAGCTTTCTTT. Translating it yields CASSLGTNTEAFF.

Notes on this clone: Other nucleotide sequences from this sample produce the same CDR3. The CDR3 bases are TGTGCCAGCAGTGGGGAAGTCCAAGAGACCCAGTACTTC. Its protein product is CASSGEVQETQYF. The genes are TRBV2 and TRBJ2-5; D is undetermined. There are 13 residues in the CDR3. Germline V CDR1 and CDR2: SNHLY, FYNNEI. The V and J ends lost 4 bases and 1 base respectively, with 7 bases between them.

This clone was observed a few times. The gene calls are TRBV30 and TRBJ1-4; possibly TRBD1 for D (6 bases). The CDR3 consists of 15 residues. Trimming pared 1 base from V and 6 bases from J, leaving 15 bases between. CDR1 is GTSNPN, CDR2 SVGIG, per germline (reference sequence). Here the CDR3 reads CAWSAGGQLYEKLFF. The DNA for the CDR3 is TGTGCCTGGAGTGCCGGGGGCCAACTCTATGAAAAACTGTTTTTT.

CDR3 in DNA: TGTGCCAGCCGCCTAGGGGGAGGCCAAGATACGCAGTATTTT. As protein: CASRLGGGQDTQYF. V gene TRBV7-2 combines with J gene TRBJ2-3; D tentatively reads TRBD1 or TRBD2 (6 bases each). Germline-derived CDR1 and CDR2 are SGHTA and FQGNSA. V lost 8 bases and J 5 bases, leaving 17 bases between the germline ends. This CDR3 spans 14 amino acids.

The rearrangement links TRBV28 to TRBJ1-2; D remains ambiguous. The germline gives CDR1 MDHEN, CDR2 SYDVKM. Trimming stripped 2 bases from V and 4 bases from J, with 5 bases between. This CDR3 region has 12 residues. CDR3 loop: CASSLHRYGYTF. The CDR3 nucleotides read TGTGCCAGCAGTTTACACCGCTATGGCTACACCTTC.

The V and J genes are TRBV7-9 and TRBJ2-5; 8 nucleotides align to TRBD1. V lost 0 bases and J lost 4; bases outside the gene matches: 13. From germline, CDR1 is SEHNR and CDR2 FQNEAQ (reference sequence). The CDR3 is 18 amino acids. The CDR3 DNA is TGTGCCAGCAGCTTAGCGGGAGTCCCGGGACAGGCAGCAGAGACCCAGTACTTC. It translates to CASSLAGVPGQAAETQYF.

The rearrangement joins TRBV30 to TRBJ1-1, with a weak D call TRBD1 (5 bases). Germline V gene data show CDR1 as GTSNPN and CDR2 as SVGIG (reference sequence). CDR3 length: 15 residues. The V end was cut by 1 base, the J end by 7 bases, with 19 bases between. The CDR3 spells CAWSDQGFGLGEAFF. The CDR3 DNA reads as TGTGCCTGGAGTGACCAGGGTTTTGGCTTAGGTGAAGCTTTCTTT.

The rearrangement joins TRBV5-5 to TRBJ1-3; D call uncertain. V lost 0 bases and J 5 bases, leaving 3 bases between the germline ends. The germline V gene has CDR1 SGHKS and CDR2 YYEKEE (reference sequence). CDR3 length: 12 amino acids. The CDR3 sequence: CASSLERNTIYF. CDR3 DNA sequence: TGTGCCAGCAGCTTGGAGAGAAACACCATATATTTT.

The CDR3 DNA sequence: TGCGCCAGCAGCCCCCGGACTAGCGGGTACTACGAGCAGTACTTC. Residues: CASSPRTSGYYEQYF. The rearrangement uses TRBV5-1 and TRBJ2-7, with TRBD2 matching over 11 bases. CDR1 and CDR2 (germline): SGHRS, YFSETQ. The V and J ends lost 4 bases and 3 bases, in that order; junction bases with no gene match: 6. The CDR3 has 15 residues.

The table lists this clone with a count of one. This sequence joins TRBV5-1 and TRBJ2-5; no clear D gene. This CDR3 is 14 amino acids long. Germline values: CDR1 SGHRS, CDR2 YFSETQ. Trimming removed 0 bases at V and 4 bases at J, with 10 bases between. CDR3 sequence: CASSLAQLLETQYF. Here the CDR3 DNA reads TGCGCCAGCAGCTTGGCCCAACTCCTAGAGACCCAGTACTTC.

The rearrangement links TRBV7-3 to TRBJ1-1; no definite D call. The CDR3 runs to 13 residues. V was pared by 5 bases and J by 5 bases, with 12 bases between. Per germline, CDR1 SGHTA and CDR2 FQGTGA. The CDR3 here is CASSRRGATEAFF. The CDR3 nucleotides read TGTGCCAGCAGCCGCCGCGGAGCAACTGAAGCTTTCTTT.

V is TRBV27 and J is TRBJ2-3, with D tentatively TRBD2 (6 bases). Germline V CDR1 and CDR2: MNHEY, SMNVEV (reference sequence). The CDR3 runs 14 residues. The V gene lost 8 bases and the J gene lost 3 bases, with 15 bases spanning the gap. For the CDR3, the DNA is TGTGCCAGCGAAACTAGCACCAGTACAGATACGCAGTATTTT. Translated, it gives CASETSTSTDTQYF.

V is TRBV19 and J is TRBJ1-4; D is uncertain. The V end was cut by 5 bases, the J end by 4 bases, with 11 bases between. This CDR3 comprises 14 residues. Germline V gene sequence: CDR1 LNHDA, CDR2 SQIVND (reference sequence). This chain's CDR3 is CASSPQQNNEKLFF. CDR3 sequence (DNA): TGTGCCAGTAGTCCCCAACAGAATAATGAAAAACTGTTTTTT.

As concerns this clone: A much bigger clone sits one base away, suggesting this may be a read error. The gene calls are TRBV30 and TRBJ1-1, with no clear D. The CDR3 has 14 residues. The germline CDR1 and CDR2 sequences are GTSNPN and SVGIG (reference sequence). The CDR3 DNA reads TGTGCCTGGAGTGTAACGGAGATGAACACTGAAGCTTTATTT. Amino acids: CAWSVTEMNTEALF.

With respect to this clone: This likely reflects a read error, since a far larger clone is one base away. Other DNA variants within this sample encode the same CDR3. The V gene is TRBV27, the J gene TRBJ2-4; D gene unclear. CDR3 length equals 15 residues. V shed 5 bases and J shed 0 bases, with 11 bases lying between them. Germline V gene lookup returns CDR1 MNHEY and CDR2 SMNVEV (reference sequence). The CDR3 DNA sequence: TGTGCCAGCAGTAGGTTGAACGAAGCCAAAAACATTCAGTACTTC. This translates into CASSRLNEAKNIQYF.

The chain has TRBV28 and TRBJ2-7, with D tentatively TRBD1 or TRBD2 (5 bases each). This CDR3 has 14 residues. CDR1 is MDHEN and CDR2 is SYDVKM in the germline V gene. Trimming pared 4 bases from V and 6 bases from J, leaving 16 bases between. CDR3 residues: CASSSSPGGGEQYF. CDR3 coding DNA: TGTGCCAGCAGTTCATCCCCTGGGGGTGGCGAGCAGTACTTC.

The chain is built from TRBV7-9 and TRBJ2-5; D not certain. CDR1 and CDR2 (germline): SEHNR, FQNEAQ (reference sequence). This CDR3 is 15 amino acids long. V was trimmed by 2 bases and J by 0 bases, leaving 10 bases between them. The CDR3 DNA reads TGTGCCAGCAGCTTAAGGGCAGAGTACCAAGAGACCCAGTACTTC. This gives the protein CASSLRAEYQETQYF. Variable domain in full (rest from reference TRBV7-9 and TRBJ2-5): DTGVSQNPRHKITKRGQNVTFRCDPISEHNRLYWYRQTLGQGPEFLTYFQNEAQLEKSRLLSDRFSAERPKGSFSTLEIQRTEQGDSAMYLCASSLRAEYQETQYFGPGTRLLVL.

Ten or more counts support this clone. This sequence joins TRBV2 and TRBJ2-5; 10 nucleotides line up with TRBD2. J lost 5 bases, V lost 4 bases, and 10 bases had no gene match. The CDR3 consists of 16 residues. CDR1 and CDR2 from the germline V gene are SNHLY and FYNNEI. The CDR3 here is CASSVASGSFGETQYF. The CDR3 bases are TGTGCCAGCAGTGTAGCTAGCGGGAGTTTCGGGGAGACCCAGTACTTC. The full variable domain, in which reference TRBV2 and TRBJ2-5 provide the parts outside the CDR3, is EPEVTQTPSHQVTQMGQEVILRCVPISNHLYFYWYRQILGQKVEFLVSFYNNEISEKSEIFDDQFSVERPDGSNFTLKIRSTKLEDSAMYFCASSVASGSFGETQYFGPGTRLLVL.

This chain joins TRBV27 and TRBJ1-1; 8 positions match TRBD1. Germline-derived CDR1 and CDR2 are MNHEY and SMNVEV (reference sequence). This CDR3 is 14 amino acids long. V dropped 6 bases and J dropped 6; count of bases not matched to a gene: 9. As DNA, the CDR3 is TGTGCCAGCAGCCTTATCGGACAGGGCGCTGAAGCTTTCTTT. Protein: CASSLIGQGAEAFF.

This chain links TRBV5-1 with TRBJ1-1; D is possibly TRBD1 (5 bases). V gave up 2 bases and J gave up 3 bases, with 17 bases separating them. The CDR3 consists of 16 residues. The germline CDR1 and CDR2 sequences are SGHRS and YFSETQ. For the CDR3, the DNA is TGCGCCAGCAGCTTAAATATCTGGGGCGAGGACACTGAAGCTTTCTTT. Translation: CASSLNIWGEDTEAFF.

The J gene is TRBJ2-5, the V gene TRBV7-2; 7 nucleotides line up with TRBD2. Unmatched junction bases numbered 3, after V lost 3 bases and J lost 2 bases. Germline V CDR1 and CDR2: SGHTA, FQGNSA. The CDR3 is made up of 14 amino acids. The CDR3 region is CASSFSGTQETQYF. The CDR3 region has the DNA TGTGCCAGCAGCTTCAGCGGGACTCAAGAGACCCAGTACTTC.